The source of this T cell receptor (beta chain) is a study of T cells after yellow fever vaccination (dated by TCRdb to between 2018 and 2021). About the study as a whole: Staining for CD3, CD45RA, CCR7 and CD95 was used to sort memory subsets (EM, EMRA, CM and Tscm) on a BD FACS Aria III. Libraries from fractions with low cell numbers were prepared with the SMART-Seq v4 Ultra Low Input RNA kit. To follow T-cell clones before and after primary and booster YFV17D yellow fever vaccination, bulk TCR alpha and beta repertoires were sequenced over time. Two healthy male donors made up the cohort, one aged 18 to 30 years and the other aged 30 to 40 years. Bulk PBMC replicates and cell subsets were isolated from blood drawn at multiple timepoints before and after both primary and secondary immunization. Sorting of memory subsets took place on days 0, 15 and 45 and at 18 months after primary vaccination, as well as on days 0, 15 and 45 after the 30-year booster. The paper's findings and limits, for the study overall: Compared with the primary T-cell response, the secondary T-cell response was weaker but faster, peaking on day 5 rather than day 15. After the booster, most clones that had expanded after primary vaccination were detected again (about 95% of CD4 and over 75% of CD8), suggesting broad maintenance of memory. FACS-sorted repertoires could contain abundant contaminating clonotypes from the bulk population, so computational filtering was required. A small share of clonotypes occurred in both CD4 and CD8 compartments, likely arising from convergent recombination. Only a couple of donors were included in the study, so the extent to which the findings can be generalized is limited. On day 0, almost all vaccine-responding clonotypes were below detection in the sorted memory subsets.

TCR cDNA was made using 5'RACE template switching, a step that added a universal primer site and unique molecular identifiers. Priming of cDNA synthesis was performed from both the TCR alpha and TCR beta constant segments. Library amplification used two PCR steps, and the second PCR step added sample barcodes and sequencing adapters. Sequencing of libraries was performed on Illumina HiSeq 2500 (2x100 bp) or NovaSeq (2x150 bp). On the study's bioinformatics: MIGEC was used to demultiplex reads and collapse the reads into UMI consensus sequences, and MiXCR was used for V(D)J alignment. Using edgeR on replicate PBMC samples, clonotypes were called vaccine-responding if FDR was below 0.01 and the log2 fold change was above 5 up to day 15. Each bulk clonotype was labeled CD4 or CD8 based on which sequenced repertoire, CD4 or CD8, contained the clonotype at higher abundance. To estimate how each clone was distributed across memory phenotypes, clonotype frequencies in memory subsets were weighted by the numbers of FACS-sorted cells. Using fastp trimming at Q25 and MiXCR clonotype assembly, TCRdb reanalyzed the public sequencing data and kept in-frame beta chains. Each CDR3 protein gets just one entry, which takes the most common genes and DNA from the rows behind it. These V and J calls are TCRdb output, not the study's own analysis. This sample lists more than 25,000 distinct CDR3 sequences; 4.5% to 7% were detected once. The ten largest clonotypes hold 12% of the sample.

CDR1 PRHDT and CDR2 FYEKMQ are derived from the germline V gene (reference sequence). Germline trimming: 8 bases from V, 8 bases from J; junction bases outside gene matches: 6. From cysteine to phenylalanine, the CDR3 is 12 amino acids long. Just CDR3 DNA is preserved here, 36 bases in frame from base 1. This clonotype was seen many times. No per-base quality is available; no much larger clone lies one base away. The treatment or condition tag for this specimen amounts to: live attenuated yellow fever vaccine strain. A standard Ficoll-Paque protocol was used to isolate PBMCs from peripheral blood. The RNeasy Micro Kit was used to extract RNA from sorted memory subsets.

Sequenced material: PBMCs, either bulk or a sorted T-cell subset (CD4+, CD8+, memory, or dextramer-sorted; not recorded which), taken 15 days after the yellow fever booster vaccination. The receptor chain draws on TRBV13 and TRBJ1-2, with TRBD1 identical over 9 junction bases. The source is a man between 25 and 39 years old who received the YFV17D yellow fever vaccine. The CDR3 region: CASGTGLGGYTF. The nucleotide sequence is TGTGCCAGCGGGACAGGGCTCGGGGGCTACACCTTC.